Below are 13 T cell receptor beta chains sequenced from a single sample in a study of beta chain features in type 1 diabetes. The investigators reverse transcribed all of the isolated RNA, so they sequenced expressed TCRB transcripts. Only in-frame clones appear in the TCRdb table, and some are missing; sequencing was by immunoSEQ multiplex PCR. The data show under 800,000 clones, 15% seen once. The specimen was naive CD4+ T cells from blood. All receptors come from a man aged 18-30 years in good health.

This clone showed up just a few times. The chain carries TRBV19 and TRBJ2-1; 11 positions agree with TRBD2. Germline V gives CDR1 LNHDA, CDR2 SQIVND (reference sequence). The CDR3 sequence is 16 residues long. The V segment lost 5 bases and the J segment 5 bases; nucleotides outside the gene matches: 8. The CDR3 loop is CASSHPLAGGNNEQFF. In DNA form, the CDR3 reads TGTGCCAGTAGTCACCCGCTAGCGGGAGGAAACAATGAGCAGTTCTTC.

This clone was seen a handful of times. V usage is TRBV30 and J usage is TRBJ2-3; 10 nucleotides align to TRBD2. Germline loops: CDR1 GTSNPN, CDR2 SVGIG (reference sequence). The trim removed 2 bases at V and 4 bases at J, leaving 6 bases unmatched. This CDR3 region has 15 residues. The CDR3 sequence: CAWSSLAGVSDTQYF. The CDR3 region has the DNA TGTGCCTGGAGTAGTCTAGCGGGGGTATCAGATACGCAGTATTTT.

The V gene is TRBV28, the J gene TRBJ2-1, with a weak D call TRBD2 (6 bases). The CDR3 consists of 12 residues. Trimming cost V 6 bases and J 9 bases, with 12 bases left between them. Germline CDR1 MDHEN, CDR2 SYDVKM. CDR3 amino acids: CASSPGRGEQFF. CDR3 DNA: TGTGCCAGCAGCCCCGGGCGGGGTGAGCAGTTCTTC.

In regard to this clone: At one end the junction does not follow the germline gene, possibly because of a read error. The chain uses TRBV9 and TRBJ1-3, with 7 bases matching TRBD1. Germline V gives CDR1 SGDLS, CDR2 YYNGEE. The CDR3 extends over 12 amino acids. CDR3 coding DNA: TGTGCCAGCGGACAGGTTGGAAACGCCATATATTTT. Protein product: CASGQVGNAIYF. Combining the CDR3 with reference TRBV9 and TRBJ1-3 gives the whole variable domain DSGVTQTPKHLITATGQRVTLRCSPRSGDLSVYWYQQSLDQGLQFLIQYYNGEERAKGNILERFSAQQFPDLHSELNLSSLELGDSALYFCASGQVGNAIYFGEGSWLTVV.

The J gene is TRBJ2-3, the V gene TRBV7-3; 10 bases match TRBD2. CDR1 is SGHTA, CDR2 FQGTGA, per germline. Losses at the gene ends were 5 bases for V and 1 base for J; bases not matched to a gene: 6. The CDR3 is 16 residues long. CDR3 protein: CASSVTGTSGTDTQYF. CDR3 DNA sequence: TGTGCCAGCAGCGTTACCGGGACTAGCGGCACAGATACGCAGTATTTT.

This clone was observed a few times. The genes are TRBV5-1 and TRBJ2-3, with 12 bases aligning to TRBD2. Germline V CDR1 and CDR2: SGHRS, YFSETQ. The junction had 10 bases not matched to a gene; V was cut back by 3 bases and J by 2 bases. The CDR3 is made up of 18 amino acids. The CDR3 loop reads CASSSTSGLAGITDTQYF. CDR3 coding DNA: TGCGCCAGCAGCTCCACCTCGGGACTAGCGGGTATCACAGATACGCAGTATTTT.

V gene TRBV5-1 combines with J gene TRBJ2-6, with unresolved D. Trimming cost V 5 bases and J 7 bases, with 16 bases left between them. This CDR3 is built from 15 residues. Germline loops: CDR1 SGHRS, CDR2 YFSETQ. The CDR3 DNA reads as TGCGCCAGCAGTCGAAGCAGCCTTGGAGCCAACGTCCTGACTTTC. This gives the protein CASSRSSLGANVLTF.

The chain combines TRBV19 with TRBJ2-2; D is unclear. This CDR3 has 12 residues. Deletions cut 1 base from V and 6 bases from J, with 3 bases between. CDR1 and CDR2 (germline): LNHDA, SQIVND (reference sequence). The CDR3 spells CASSIGSGELFF. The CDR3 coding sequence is TGTGCCAGTAGTATAGGATCCGGGGAGCTGTTTTTT.

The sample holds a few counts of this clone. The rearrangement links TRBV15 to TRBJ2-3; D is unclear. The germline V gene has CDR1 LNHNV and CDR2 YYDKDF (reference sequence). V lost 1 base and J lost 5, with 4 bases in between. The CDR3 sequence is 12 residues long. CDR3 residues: CATSRAVDTQYF. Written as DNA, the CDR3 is TGTGCCACCAGCAGAGCGGTAGATACGCAGTATTTT.

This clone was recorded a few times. CDR3 in DNA: TGTGCCAGCAGTTTCCGGGACAGGAATTCTGGCTACACCTTC. Protein product: CASSFRDRNSGYTF. This rearrangement joins TRBV28 to TRBJ1-2, with 8 bases matching TRBD1. Germline values: CDR1 MDHEN, CDR2 SYDVKM. J was trimmed by 7 bases and V by 3 bases; bases with no gene match: 7. This CDR3 is built from 14 residues.

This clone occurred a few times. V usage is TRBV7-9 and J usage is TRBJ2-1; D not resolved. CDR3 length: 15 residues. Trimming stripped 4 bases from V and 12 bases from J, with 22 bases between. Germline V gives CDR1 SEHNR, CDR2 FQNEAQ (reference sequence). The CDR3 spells CASSSTRVHTQGQFF. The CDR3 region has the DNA TGTGCCAGCAGCTCGACCCGCGTCCATACTCAAGGGCAGTTCTTC.

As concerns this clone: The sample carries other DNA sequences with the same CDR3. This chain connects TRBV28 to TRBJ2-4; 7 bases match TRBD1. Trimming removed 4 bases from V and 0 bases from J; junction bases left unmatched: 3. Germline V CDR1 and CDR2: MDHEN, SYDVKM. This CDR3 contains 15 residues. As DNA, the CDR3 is TGTGCCAGCAGTTCCGGGACAGTAGCCAAAAACATTCAGTACTTC. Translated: CASSSGTVAKNIQYF.

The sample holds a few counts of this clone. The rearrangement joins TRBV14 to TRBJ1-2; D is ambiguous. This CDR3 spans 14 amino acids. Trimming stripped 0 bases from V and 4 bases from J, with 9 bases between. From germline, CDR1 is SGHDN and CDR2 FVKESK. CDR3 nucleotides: TGTGCCAGCAGCCAAGATTGGGGTAGCTATGGCTACACCTTC. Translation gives CASSQDWGSYGYTF.